The 22 T cell receptor beta chains given below trace back to one sample, sequenced in a study of beta chain features in type 1 diabetes. Study conclusions and caveats: Moderate yet significant TCRB CDR3 shortening was seen in Type 1 diabetes patients in all four CD4+ subsets.

Their antigens remain unidentified. The sequenced template was cDNA made from the entire isolated RNA. TCRdb's table, derived via immunoSEQ multiplex PCR, lists solely in-frame clones and lacks some. This table has some 190,000 clones, approximately 8% appearing once. Material for sequencing was central memory CD4+ T cells from blood. These receptors originate from a woman aged 40 to 50 with type 1 diabetes.

The V call is TRBV28, the J call TRBJ1-2; 7 bases map to TRBD1. CDR1 and CDR2 (germline): MDHEN, SYDVKM. The CDR3 contains 13 residues. J gave up 4 bases and V 6 bases, and 5 bases lay outside the gene matches. For the CDR3, the DNA is TGTGCCAGCAGCCCAACAGGGGCCTATGGCTACACCTTC. This codes for CASSPTGAYGYTF.

This clone occurred a few times. The sample has other DNA sequences that encode this CDR3 too. The rearrangement links TRBV5-1 to TRBJ2-3, with D perhaps matching TRBD2 (6 bases). CDR1 and CDR2 from the germline V gene are SGHRS and YFSETQ. V was cut by 0 bases and J by 1 base, with 9 bases left in between. The CDR3 sequence is 15 residues long. The DNA of the CDR3 is TGCGCCAGCAGCTTGGGAGGAGGGGGCACAGATACGCAGTATTTT. Protein sequence: CASSLGGGGTDTQYF.

This clone was picked up a small number of times. The chain recombines TRBV2 with TRBJ1-1; no clear D gene. Trimming cost V 2 bases and J 2 bases, with 6 bases left between them. In germline, CDR1 is SNHLY, CDR2 FYNNEI. This CDR3 has 13 residues. CDR3 sequence reads: CASSEQFNTEAFF. The DNA for the CDR3 is TGTGCCAGCAGTGAACAGTTTAACACTGAAGCTTTCTTT. Full variable domain (missing parts from reference TRBV2 and TRBJ1-1): EPEVTQTPSHQVTQMGQEVILRCVPISNHLYFYWYRQILGQKVEFLVSFYNNEISEKSEIFDDQFSVERPDGSNFTLKIRSTKLEDSAMYFCASSEQFNTEAFFGQGTRLTVV.

This clone was detected many times. The rearrangement uses TRBV19 and TRBJ2-7; unclear D gene. CDR1 and CDR2 (germline): LNHDA, SQIVND (reference sequence). V lost 3 bases to trimming and J lost 4 bases, with 10 bases between them. The CDR3 is 13 residues long. CDR3 sequence: CASSMQESYEQYF. The CDR3 bases are TGTGCCAGTAGTATGCAGGAATCATACGAGCAGTACTTC.

A few counts support this clone. Within the sample, other DNA sequences also encode this same CDR3. The chain recombines TRBV9 with TRBJ2-7, with TRBD1 matching 8 bases. CDR1 is SGDLS and CDR2 is YYNGEE in the germline V gene. The CDR3 runs to 13 residues. The J segment lost 4 bases and the V segment lost 3 bases, leaving 3 bases of the junction unmatched. CDR3 nucleotide sequence: TGTGCCAGCAGCGGCGGACAGGGTTACGAGCAGTACTTC. Encoded protein: CASSGGQGYEQYF.

This clone has just a few counts. J is TRBJ2-6 and V is TRBV7-2; D may be TRBD1 (5 bases). V dropped 2 bases and J dropped 8 bases, with 10 bases sitting between them. Germline CDR1 reads SGHTA; CDR2 reads FQGNSA. This CDR3 has 14 amino acids. CDR3 loop: CASSLSGISNVLTF. The CDR3 nucleotides read TGTGCCAGCAGCTTATCAGGGATTTCCAACGTCCTGACTTTC.

This clone was seen repeatedly, ten times or more. This chain uses TRBV19 with TRBJ2-3; TRBD2 might be the D (7 bases). In germline, CDR1 is LNHDA, CDR2 SQIVND (reference sequence). The CDR3 is 14 amino acids. Trimming left V 3 bases short and J 4 bases short, with 11 bases between. The CDR3 sequence is CASSIGGAPDTQYF. The CDR3 nucleotides read TGTGCCAGTAGTATTGGGGGGGCCCCAGATACGCAGTATTTT.

This clone has only a few counts. Written as DNA, the CDR3 is TGTGCCACCACGTGGACTGACACCGGGGAGCTGTTTTTT. Translation: CATTWTDTGELFF. The chain recombines TRBV10-3 with TRBJ2-2; maybe TRBD2 (5 bases). Germline V gives CDR1 ENHRY, CDR2 SYGVKD. The CDR3 totals 13 residues. V was cut by 10 bases and J by 3 bases, with 12 bases left in between.

This rearrangement joins TRBV4-2 to TRBJ2-7, with 8 bases identical to TRBD1. Looked up from germline, CDR1 is LGHNA and CDR2 is YNFKEQ. CDR3 length equals 17 residues. Trimming cost V 0 bases and J 1 base; bases outside gene matches: 8. The DNA for the CDR3 is TGTGCCAGCAGCCAAGAGGGCCAGGGGGCCTCTTCCTACGAGCAGTACTTC. It specifies CASSQEGQGASSYEQYF.

The rearrangement uses TRBV18 and TRBJ2-7, with D possibly TRBD2 on 6 matching bases. The length of the CDR3 is 15 residues. Trimming shortened V by 3 bases and J by 5 bases, and 17 bases separated the two germline ends. Germline CDR1 KGHSH, CDR2 LQKENI. The CDR3 spells CASSPPGFGGDEQYF. The DNA for the CDR3 is TGTGCCAGCTCACCCCCAGGGTTTGGCGGGGACGAGCAGTACTTC.

In this sample, this clone turned up a few times. The chain links TRBV5-1 to TRBJ1-2, with D maybe TRBD1 (5 bases). The CDR3 consists of 15 residues. Looked up from germline, CDR1 is SGHRS and CDR2 is YFSETQ. Deletions cut 1 base from V and 2 bases from J, with 12 bases between. The CDR3 DNA follows: TGCGCCAGCAGCTTGTACGGGGGGATGAACTATGGCTACACCTTC. Encoded protein: CASSLYGGMNYGYTF.

The V and J genes are TRBV5-1 and TRBJ2-5; TRBD1 is a possible D gene (6 bases). Between the trimmed V and J ends, which lost 4 bases and 1 base, there was a span of 14 bases. The CDR3 runs 15 residues. The V gene's germline CDR1 is SGHRS and CDR2 YFSETQ. The CDR3 DNA reads TGCGCCAGCAGCACGGAAGGGGGTTTCCAAGAGACCCAGTACTTC. Its protein is CASSTEGGFQETQYF. Full variable domain (rest looked up from reference TRBV5-1 and TRBJ2-5): KAGVTQTPRYLIKTRGQQVTLSCSPISGHRSVSWYQQTPGQGLQFLFEYFSETQRNKGNFPGRFSGRQFSNSRSEMNVSTLELGDSALYLCASSTEGGFQETQYFGPGTRLLVL.

This clone has just a few counts. Here the CDR3 DNA reads TGTGCCAGCAGCTTAGAGCTGATCTCTGGGGCCAACGTCCTGACTTTC. Encoded protein: CASSLELISGANVLTF. This sequence joins TRBV7-3 and TRBJ2-6; D is unresolved. V lost 2 bases and J 0 bases, leaving 8 bases between the germline ends. Germline CDR1 SGHTA, CDR2 FQGTGA. The CDR3 runs 16 residues.

A few counts support this clone. The chain employs TRBV4-3 and TRBJ1-2; possibly TRBD1 for D (6 bases). Germline assignment: CDR1 LGHNA and CDR2 YSLEER. V lost 0 bases, J lost 7 bases, and 18 bases lay in between. The CDR3 consists of 16 residues. The CDR3 loop is CASSQESSGAYGGYTF. In DNA form, the CDR3 reads TGCGCCAGCAGCCAAGAATCGTCAGGGGCCTACGGTGGCTACACCTTC.

In this sample, this clone turned up a few times. The rearrangement links TRBV4-3 to TRBJ2-4, with 8 nucleotides matching TRBD1. The V gene's germline CDR1 is LGHNA and CDR2 YSLEER. V shed 0 bases and J 6 bases; nucleotides not matched to a gene: 1. The CDR3 length is 14 residues. The CDR3, as DNA: TGCGCCAGCAGCCAAGACGACAGGGGAAACATTCAGTACTTC. It is translated as CASSQDDRGNIQYF.

This sequence joins TRBV4-2 and TRBJ1-2; a possible D gene is TRBD1 (6 bases). V was pared by 6 bases and J by 6 bases, with 14 bases between. The germline V gene has CDR1 LGHNA and CDR2 YNFKEQ. The CDR3 totals 13 residues. The CDR3 nucleotides read TGTGCCAGCAGTACCAGCGAGGGGGATGGCTACACCTTC. Encoded protein: CASSTSEGDGYTF.

The CDR3 nucleotides read TGCGCCAGCAGCTACAGTGGCCCCCTGGATGAGCAGTTCTTC. Translating it yields CASSYSGPLDEQFF. The chain uses TRBV5-1 and TRBJ2-1; D is uncertain. This CDR3 comprises 14 residues. The germline V and J ends were trimmed by 3 bases and 8 bases, with 15 bases remaining between them. CDR1 is SGHRS and CDR2 is YFSETQ in the germline V gene.

This clone was recorded a few times. V is TRBV7-2 and J is TRBJ1-5; a weak D match, TRBD1 (5 bases). CDR1 is SGHTA, CDR2 FQGNSA, per germline. Trimming shortened V by 3 bases and J by 7 bases, and 10 bases separated the two germline ends. CDR3 size: 13 residues. The CDR3 DNA sequence: TGTGCCAGCAGCTTCTGGAGGGACCAGCCCCAGCATTTT. Encoded protein: CASSFWRDQPQHF.

This clone has only a few counts. The chain joins TRBV7-8 to TRBJ2-5; 7 bases line up with TRBD1. CDR1 SGHVS and CDR2 FQNEAQ come from the germline V gene. The CDR3 extends over 13 amino acids. Losses at the gene ends were 4 bases for V and 2 bases for J; bases not matched to a gene: 1. The CDR3: CASSSGQQETQYF. CDR3 DNA: TGTGCCAGCAGCTCGGGACAGCAAGAGACCCAGTACTTC. The complete variable domain, with remaining parts taken from reference TRBV7-8 and TRBJ2-5, reads GAGVSQSPRYKVAKRGQDVALRCDPISGHVSLFWYQQALGQGPEFLTYFQNEAQLDKSGLPSDRFFAERPEGSVSTLKIQRTQQEDSAVYLCASSSGQQETQYFGPGTRLLVL.

This clone was observed a few times. V usage is TRBV4-1 and J usage is TRBJ2-3, with TRBD1 matching 7 bases. The CDR3 extends over 14 amino acids. The V and J ends lost 8 bases and 4 bases, in that order; junction bases with no gene match: 9. Germline V gene sequence: CDR1 MGHRA, CDR2 YSYEKL. The CDR3 loop reads CASGTVLRADTQYF. CDR3 DNA sequence: TGCGCCAGCGGGACAGTGCTGAGGGCAGATACGCAGTATTTT.

This clone has a handful of counts. V is TRBV7-3 and J is TRBJ2-5; 10 bases are shared with TRBD1. The CDR3 spans 14 residues. Germline CDR1 and CDR2: SGHTA and FQGTGA. The V and J ends lost 5 bases and 5 bases, in that order; junction bases with no gene match: 5. The CDR3 DNA reads TGTGCCAGCAGCCCCGGGACAGGGGCGGAGACCCAGTACTTC. Translating gives CASSPGTGAETQYF.

In this sample, this clone turned up a few times. V usage is TRBV5-4 and J usage is TRBJ2-7; 12 bases fit TRBD1. V trimming: 3 bases; J trimming: 3 bases; junction bases outside the gene matches: 4. The CDR3 covers 15 residues. Per germline, CDR1 SGHNT and CDR2 YYREEE (reference sequence). CDR3 amino acids: CASSYRDRGLYEQYF. In DNA, the CDR3 is TGTGCCAGCAGCTACCGGGACAGGGGGCTCTACGAGCAGTACTTC.